These T cell receptor beta chains were read from a single sample in a study of blood T cell repertoires in COVID-19. The table came from immunoSEQ multiplex PCR; TCRdb's copy has only in-frame clones and leaves some out. The repertoire holds under 200,000 clones, with around 87% as singletons. Material: peripheral blood. The receptor set was obtained from a man aged 18 to 29 with acute or convalescent COVID-19. The CDR3 runs from the conserved cysteine through the conserved F or W. The order of the fields is CDR3 DNA, CDR3 protein, V gene, D gene, clone size, J gene. D genes are given only for firm matches. Some rows have no size entry. The others give once, few or many, or a class for an expanded clone.

CDR3 DNA: TGTGCCAGCAGCGAAGGTGGGACAGGGGGTCAGCCCCAGCATTTT; CDR3 protein: CASSEGGTGGQPQHF; V gene: TRBV6-2/TRBV6-3; D gene: TRBD1; clone size: few; J gene: TRBJ1-5
CDR3 DNA: TGTGCCACCAGTGATTTGGATGCGAGCCTTTGGGAGCAGTTCTTC; CDR3 protein: CATSDLDASLWEQFF; V gene: TRBV24-1; D gene: .; clone size: .; J gene: TRBJ2-1
CDR3 DNA: TGTGCCAGCAGTTTGGCCGGGACTAGCAACAATGAGCAGTTCTTC; CDR3 protein: CASSLAGTSNNEQFF; V gene: TRBV27; D gene: TRBD2; clone size: .; J gene: TRBJ2-1
CDR3 DNA: TGTGCCTCCCGGACAGGCGGCACGGGTACGCAGTATTTT; CDR3 protein: CASRTGGTGTQYF; V gene: TRBV30; D gene: TRBD1; clone size: .; J gene: TRBJ2-3
CDR3 DNA: TGTGCCAGCAGGACAGGTACCAATCAGCCCCAGCATTTT; CDR3 protein: CASRTGTNQPQHF; V gene: TRBV2; D gene: .; clone size: .; J gene: TRBJ1-5
CDR3 DNA: TGTGCCAGCAGGCTAGCGGGGGGGACCGGGGAGCTGTTTTTT; CDR3 protein: CASRLAGGTGELFF; V gene: TRBV3-1/TRBV3-2; D gene: TRBD2; clone size: .; J gene: TRBJ2-2
CDR3 DNA: TGTGCCAGCTCACCACCCCTATTCTCTGGACAGTACCAAGAGACCCAGTACTTC; CDR3 protein: CASSPPLFSGQYQETQYF; V gene: TRBV18; D gene: .; clone size: .; J gene: TRBJ2-5
CDR3 DNA: TGCGCCAGCAGCGTGACAGGGGGCGCAATGAACACTGAAGCTTTCTTT; CDR3 protein: CASSVTGGAMNTEAFF; V gene: TRBV5-1; D gene: TRBD1; clone size: .; J gene: TRBJ1-1
CDR3 DNA: TGCGCCAGCAGCCCCTCGACTAGCGGGGGATACGAGCAGTACTTC; CDR3 protein: CASSPSTSGGYEQYF; V gene: TRBV4-1; D gene: TRBD2; clone size: .; J gene: TRBJ2-7
CDR3 DNA: TGCGCCAGCAGAGGAGATCGGAACACCATATATTTT; CDR3 protein: CASRGDRNTIYF; V gene: TRBV10-2; D gene: .; clone size: .; J gene: TRBJ1-3
CDR3 DNA: TGTGCCAGCAGCTTAGTGTTATGGACTAGCGCCGCTGCCGGGAATACGCAGTATTTT; CDR3 protein: CASSLVLWTSAAAGNTQYF; V gene: TRBV7-2; D gene: TRBD2; clone size: .; J gene: TRBJ2-3
CDR3 DNA: TGTGCCAGCAGCCGCGAAGGACAGGGGGTTAACTATGGCTACACCTTC; CDR3 protein: CASSREGQGVNYGYTF; V gene: TRBV11-2; D gene: TRBD1; clone size: .; J gene: TRBJ1-2
CDR3 DNA: TGTGCCAGCAGCTTAGCCCTGGGAGGTGGGGAAAAACTGTTTTTT; CDR3 protein: CASSLALGGGEKLFF; V gene: TRBV7-9; D gene: .; clone size: .; J gene: TRBJ1-4
CDR3 DNA: TGTGCCATCAGTGAAGACAGGGACAGTCAGCCCCAGCATTTT; CDR3 protein: CAISEDRDSQPQHF; V gene: TRBV10-3; D gene: TRBD1; clone size: .; J gene: TRBJ1-5
CDR3 DNA: TGTGCCAGCAGTGATCCCGGGGGAGCGAACACCGGGGAGCTGTTTTTT; CDR3 protein: CASSDPGGANTGELFF; V gene: TRBV25-1; D gene: .; clone size: .; J gene: TRBJ2-2
CDR3 DNA: TGCGCCAGCAGCCAAGCATCCGACGACAGTTCCCGGGGGGAACTGTTTTTT; CDR3 protein: CASSQASDDSSRGELFF; V gene: TRBV4-1; D gene: .; clone size: .; J gene: TRBJ1-4
CDR3 DNA: TGTGCCAGCAGCGATAGAGAACCAGGGGAGGGTTCACCCCTCCACTTT; CDR3 protein: CASSDREPGEGSPLHF; V gene: TRBV6-6; D gene: .; clone size: .; J gene: TRBJ1-6
CDR3 DNA: TGTGCCAGCAGGGGGACTAGCGGGGGTGGCGAGCAGTACTTC; CDR3 protein: CASRGTSGGGEQYF; V gene: TRBV6-5; D gene: TRBD2; clone size: .; J gene: TRBJ2-7
CDR3 DNA: TGTGCCAGCAGTTACTCGAGTCAGGGGGCAAACTATGGCTACACCTTC; CDR3 protein: CASSYSSQGANYGYTF; V gene: TRBV6-5; D gene: TRBD1; clone size: .; J gene: TRBJ1-2
CDR3 DNA: TGTGCCAGTGTACAAAGCGGTCAAGAGACCCAGTACTTC; CDR3 protein: CASVQSGQETQYF; V gene: TRBV7-9; D gene: .; clone size: .; J gene: TRBJ2-5
CDR3 DNA: TGTGCCAGCAGCTTGGTCCTCGGGGACTACACTGAAGCTTTCTTT; CDR3 protein: CASSLVLGDYTEAFF; V gene: TRBV5-8; D gene: .; clone size: .; J gene: TRBJ1-1
CDR3 DNA: TGTGCCAGCAGGCCACAGGGCTTTGGCGGGGAGCTGTTTTTT; CDR3 protein: CASRPQGFGGELFF; V gene: TRBV7-7; D gene: .; clone size: .; J gene: TRBJ2-2
CDR3 DNA: TGTGCCAGCAGCTTATATCCGGGGAGCTTGGTCTTC; CDR3 protein: CASSLYPGSLVF; V gene: TRBV11-3; D gene: .; clone size: .; J gene: TRBJ1-2
CDR3 DNA: TGTGCCTGGCAAAGGGGACAGACTAATGAAAAACTGTTTTTT; CDR3 protein: CAWQRGQTNEKLFF; V gene: TRBV30; D gene: TRBD1; clone size: .; J gene: TRBJ1-4
CDR3 DNA: TGTGCCAGCAGCCCAGGGCCCCAAGAGACCCAGTACTTC; CDR3 protein: CASSPGPQETQYF; V gene: TRBV3-1/TRBV3-2; D gene: .; clone size: once; J gene: TRBJ2-5
CDR3 DNA: TGTGCCAGCAGTTATGGAGGGGCCAAGGGTCAGTTCTTC; CDR3 protein: CASSYGGAKGQFF; V gene: TRBV6-5; D gene: .; clone size: .; J gene: TRBJ2-1
CDR3 DNA: TGTGCCAGCAGTCACGAGACAGGAGAACACCGGGAGCTGTTTTTT; CDR3 protein: CASSHETGEHRELFF; V gene: TRBV6-5; D gene: .; clone size: .; J gene: TRBJ2-2
CDR3 DNA: TGTGCCAGCACCGGAGGTAGGGAAAAACTGTTTTTT; CDR3 protein: CASTGGREKLFF; V gene: TRBV28; D gene: .; clone size: .; J gene: TRBJ1-4
CDR3 DNA: TGCGCCAGCAGCTTTGGCAGGGATGGGGAAAAACTGTTTTTT; CDR3 protein: CASSFGRDGEKLFF; V gene: TRBV5-1; D gene: .; clone size: .; J gene: TRBJ1-4
CDR3 DNA: TGTGCCAGCAGCCGTGGACAGGCTCAAGGGACCCAGTACTTC; CDR3 protein: CASSRGQAQGTQYF; V gene: TRBV2; D gene: TRBD1; clone size: .; J gene: TRBJ2-5
CDR3 DNA: TGTGCCAGCAGTTTTGACATATCCGGCGGCTACACCTTC; CDR3 protein: CASSFDISGGYTF; V gene: TRBV5-4; D gene: .; clone size: .; J gene: TRBJ1-2
CDR3 DNA: TGTGCCTGGAGATATCGGCGGGGGGGCCGGAATGAGCAGTTCTTC; CDR3 protein: CAWRYRRGGRNEQFF; V gene: TRBV30; D gene: TRBD2; clone size: .; J gene: TRBJ2-1
CDR3 DNA: TGTGCCACCAGCAGAGAGTTAGGGACAGGGGGTGAAAAACTGTTTTTT; CDR3 protein: CATSRELGTGGEKLFF; V gene: TRBV15; D gene: TRBD1; clone size: .; J gene: TRBJ1-4
CDR3 DNA: TGTGCCAGTAGTAAACCCCCGGGACTAGCGGGGAGCCACCTTTGGGGTACGCAGTATTTT; CDR3 protein: CASSKPPGLAGSHLWGTQYF; V gene: TRBV19; D gene: TRBD2; clone size: .; J gene: TRBJ2-3
CDR3 DNA: TGTGCCAGTAGGATCCGGGACAGGGATCGGGTCACTGAAGCTTTCTTT; CDR3 protein: CASRIRDRDRVTEAFF; V gene: TRBV19; D gene: TRBD1; clone size: .; J gene: TRBJ1-1
CDR3 DNA: TGTGCCAGTAGTATACTAGCGGGGAACGCAGATACGCGGTATTTT; CDR3 protein: CASSILAGNADTRYF; V gene: TRBV19; D gene: TRBD2; clone size: once; J gene: TRBJ2-3
CDR3 DNA: TGTGCCAGCAGCGTAGGAGGGAATAGCAATCAGCCCCAGCATTTT; CDR3 protein: CASSVGGNSNQPQHF; V gene: TRBV9; D gene: .; clone size: .; J gene: TRBJ1-5
CDR3 DNA: TGCGCCAGCAGCTTGACAGCGAACACCGGGGAGCTGTTTTTT; CDR3 protein: CASSLTANTGELFF; V gene: TRBV5-1; D gene: .; clone size: .; J gene: TRBJ2-2
CDR3 DNA: TGTGCCAGTAGGTTCACTAGCGGCCTTTATTACGAGCAGTACTTC; CDR3 protein: CASRFTSGLYYEQYF; V gene: TRBV19; D gene: TRBD2; clone size: once; J gene: TRBJ2-7
CDR3 DNA: TGTGCCAGCAGCACGGGACATCGCACAGATACGCAGTATTTT; CDR3 protein: CASSTGHRTDTQYF; V gene: TRBV5-5; D gene: .; clone size: .; J gene: TRBJ2-3
CDR3 DNA: TGTGCCAGCTCGTCAGGGGTGGGTGAAAAACTGTTTTTT; CDR3 protein: CASSSGVGEKLFF; V gene: TRBV2; D gene: .; clone size: once; J gene: TRBJ1-4
CDR3 DNA: TGCAGCGTTGTCCCCACCGCAGGGAACACTGAAGCTTTCTTT; CDR3 protein: CSVVPTAGNTEAFF; V gene: TRBV29-1; D gene: .; clone size: .; J gene: TRBJ1-1
CDR3 DNA: TGTGCCACCAGCTGGACAGACTCCTACAATGAGCAGTTCTTC; CDR3 protein: CATSWTDSYNEQFF; V gene: TRBV15; D gene: .; clone size: once; J gene: TRBJ2-1
CDR3 DNA: TGTGCCAGCACCCCGGGGGGCAATCAGCCCCAGCATTTT; CDR3 protein: CASTPGGNQPQHF; V gene: TRBV12-3/TRBV12-4; D gene: .; clone size: .; J gene: TRBJ1-5
CDR3 DNA: TGTGCCAGCAGTGAAGGGACTAGCGGGGCCTACGAGCAGTACTTC; CDR3 protein: CASSEGTSGAYEQYF; V gene: TRBV2; D gene: TRBD2; clone size: few; J gene: TRBJ2-7
CDR3 DNA: TGTGCCAGCAGCTTGGCAGGGACAGGAAGCTCTGGGGCCAACGTCCTGACTTTC; CDR3 protein: CASSLAGTGSSGANVLTF; V gene: TRBV5-4; D gene: TRBD1; clone size: .; J gene: TRBJ2-6
CDR3 DNA: TGTGCCAGCAGCGTGGACAGGTCCTACAATGAGCAGTTCTTC; CDR3 protein: CASSVDRSYNEQFF; V gene: TRBV9; D gene: TRBD1; clone size: .; J gene: TRBJ2-1
CDR3 DNA: TGCGCCAGCAGCCACCCCCGGAGGGGGCAGGGGACTGAAGCTTTCTTT; CDR3 protein: CASSHPRRGQGTEAFF; V gene: TRBV4-1; D gene: TRBD1; clone size: .; J gene: TRBJ1-1
CDR3 DNA: TGTGCCAGCAGCTATGGGACAGGCCACCTAAGCTCCTATAATTCACCCCTCCACTTT; CDR3 protein: CASSYGTGHLSSYNSPLHF; V gene: TRBV5-6; D gene: TRBD1; clone size: .; J gene: TRBJ1-6
CDR3 DNA: TGTGCCAGCAGTTTACTACAGGGGGCGGGCTACACCTTC; CDR3 protein: CASSLLQGAGYTF; V gene: TRBV12-3/TRBV12-4; D gene: TRBD1; clone size: .; J gene: TRBJ1-2
CDR3 DNA: TGTGCCAGCAGCTCAGGGACAGGGGGGCTTTACAATGAGCAGTTCTTC; CDR3 protein: CASSSGTGGLYNEQFF; V gene: TRBV11-2; D gene: TRBD1; clone size: once; J gene: TRBJ2-1
CDR3 DNA: TGTGCCAGCAGCGAGACCAGACAGGCAGGGAGGGGTGGCTACACCTTC; CDR3 protein: CASSETRQAGRGGYTF; V gene: TRBV9; D gene: .; clone size: few; J gene: TRBJ1-2
CDR3 DNA: TGTGCCAGCAGCTTGGGCGGCAGCCAAGAGACCCAGTACTTC; CDR3 protein: CASSLGGSQETQYF; V gene: TRBV5-5; D gene: .; clone size: .; J gene: TRBJ2-5
CDR3 DNA: TGTGCCAGCAGCCACCCCGGGACAGCTAATGAAAAACTGTTTTTT; CDR3 protein: CASSHPGTANEKLFF; V gene: TRBV4-2; D gene: TRBD1; clone size: .; J gene: TRBJ1-4